A selection of T cell receptor beta chains follows, all from one sample in a study of PD-L1 blockade in urothelial cancer. Clones were read by immunoSEQ multiplex PCR, and TCRdb kept only the in-frame ones, dropping some. The repertoire holds around 82,000 clones, about four fifths seen once, with around 1.9% in the top ten. The material sequenced was PBMCs, taken around atezolizumab (anti-PD-L1) treatment. These receptors all stem from a man between 60 and 75 years old with urothelial cancer. The CDR3 runs from the conserved cysteine through the conserved F or W. D genes are given only for firm matches. Not all rows give a size; the values are once, few, many and, for expanded clones, a class.

>13|.|TRBV6-5|TRBJ1-5|few
CASSYSTDRPQHF
TGTGCCAGCAGTTACTCGACTGACCGGCCCCAGCATTTT
>18|TRBD2|TRBV7-2|TRBJ2-5|.
CASSFRTSTAIPLETQYF
TGTGCCAGCAGCTTTAGGACTAGCACGGCAATACCCCTGGAGACCCAGTACTTC
>15|TRBD2|TRBV5-5|TRBJ2-5|.
CASRDTSGSVETQYF
TGTGCCAGCAGGGATACTAGCGGGAGTGTTGAGACCCAGTACTTC
>11|.|TRBV7-9|TRBJ2-3|once
CASSLEDTQYF
TGTGCCAGCAGCCTCGAGGATACGCAGTATTTT
>13|TRBD2|TRBV6-5|TRBJ2-7|.
CASRPRLAVEQYF
TGTGCCAGCAGACCGAGACTAGCCGTTGAGCAGTACTTC
>14|.|TRBV19|TRBJ1-1|.
CASSIEGVNTEAFF
TGTGCCAGTAGTATTGAGGGGGTGAACACTGAAGCTTTCTTT
>16|.|TRBV7-2|TRBJ1-2|.
CASSLALRDWVYGYTF
TGTGCCAGCAGCTTAGCATTGAGAGACTGGGTCTATGGCTACACCTTC
>15|.|TRBV11-2|TRBJ2-1|.
CASSIPGPGPNEQFF
TGTGCCAGCAGCATCCCCGGCCCAGGCCCCAATGAGCAGTTCTTC
>12|TRBD2|TRBV2|TRBJ2-7|few
CASSVGGYEQYF
TGTGCCAGCAGTGTCGGGGGGTACGAGCAGTACTTC
>14|.|TRBV6-6|TRBJ1-2|.
CASSSSGQNYGYTF
TGTGCCAGCAGTTCTTCTGGACAGAACTATGGCTACACCTTC
>16|TRBD1|TRBV5-1|TRBJ1-2|.
CASSLGAGGRNYGYTF
TGCGCCAGCAGCTTGGGAGCAGGGGGCCGAAACTATGGCTACACCTTC
>16|.|TRBV6-5|TRBJ1-4|once
CASSYSRVERREKLFF
TGTGCCAGCAGTTACTCACGGGTTGAAAGACGGGAAAAACTGTTTTTT
>17|.|TRBV18|TRBJ2-5|.
CASSPLLVQQGKETQYF
TGTGCCAGCTCACCATTGTTAGTCCAACAGGGCAAAGAGACCCAGTACTTC
>17|.|TRBV5-4|TRBJ2-7|.
CASNPREQGQKDYEQYF
TGTGCCAGCAACCCTCGGGAGCAGGGACAGAAGGACTACGAGCAGTACTTC
>15|.|TRBV6-5|TRBJ1-1|.
CASSYSTQGSTEAFF
TGTGCCAGCAGTTACTCGACCCAGGGGAGCACTGAAGCTTTCTTT
>15|.|TRBV6-5|TRBJ1-4|.
CASSAEGGTNEKLFF
TGTGCCAGCAGCGCCGAAGGGGGAACTAATGAAAAACTGTTTTTT
>15|TRBD2|TRBV7-9|TRBJ2-3|.
CASSSSGGSGDTQYF
TGTGCCAGCAGCTCTAGCGGGGGGTCCGGAGATACGCAGTATTTT
>15|.|TRBV6-5|TRBJ2-7|.
CASSPRGGVGYEQYF
TGTGCCAGCAGCCCAAGGGGGGGAGTAGGCTACGAGCAGTACTTC
>14|.|TRBV10-2|TRBJ2-7|.
CASRKTDLAYEQYF
TGCGCCAGCAGAAAGACCGACCTAGCGTACGAGCAGTACTTC
>17|.|TRBV5-6|TRBJ2-2|.
CASSLRTGTGNTGELFF
TGTGCCAGCAGCTTGCGTACAGGGACGGGGAACACCGGGGAGCTGTTTTTT
>11|.|TRBV6-5|TRBJ2-7|.
CASSSNYEQYF
TGTGCCAGCAGTTCAAACTACGAGCAGTACTTC
>15|.|TRBV19|TRBJ1-2|.
CASGPNRDYNYGYTF
TGTGCCAGCGGACCTAACCGGGACTATAACTATGGCTACACCTTC
>14|.|TRBV4-3|TRBJ2-3|.
CASSLGTWADTQYF
TGCGCCAGCAGCCTAGGGACATGGGCAGATACGCAGTATTTT
>17|TRBD1|TRBV5-1|TRBJ2-2|.
CASSLGYWTGGAGELFF
TGCGCCAGCAGCTTGGGATACTGGACAGGGGGCGCGGGGGAGCTGTTTTTT
>14|.|TRBV5-6|TRBJ2-5|.
CASSLYTGQETQYF
TGTGCCAGCAGCTTGTATACAGGCCAAGAGACCCAGTACTTC
>17|TRBD2|TRBV7-2|TRBJ2-7|.
CASSPDSKAGVPHEQYF
TGTGCCAGCAGCCCCGACTCAAAAGCGGGAGTTCCCCACGAGCAGTACTTC
>13|.|TRBV27|TRBJ1-1|.
CASRLGGGTEAFF
TGTGCCAGCAGGTTGGGGGGTGGCACTGAAGCTTTCTTT
>14|.|TRBV6-6|TRBJ2-5|.
CASSYSDSQETQYF
TGTGCCAGCAGTTACTCGGACAGCCAAGAGACCCAGTACTTC
>15|TRBD2|TRBV11-3|TRBJ2-7|.
CASSPTSGPSYEQYF
TGTGCCAGCAGCCCGACTAGCGGACCCTCCTACGAGCAGTACTTC
>16|TRBD2|TRBV30|TRBJ2-5|.
CAWSGLAGVVRETQYF
TGTGCCTGGAGCGGCTTAGCGGGGGTGGTTAGAGAGACCCAGTACTTC
>14|TRBD1|TRBV5-1|TRBJ2-5|.
CASSWGQAGETQYF
TGCGCCAGCAGCTGGGGACAGGCTGGTGAGACCCAGTACTTC
>15|TRBD1|TRBV7-2|TRBJ1-1|.
CASSFIGQGNTEAFF
TGTGCCAGCAGCTTTATCGGACAGGGTAACACTGAAGCTTTCTTT
>14|TRBD2|TRBV5-4|TRBJ2-1|once
CASSQLAGEIEQFF
TGTGCCAGCAGCCAGCTAGCGGGAGAGATAGAGCAGTTCTTC
>12|.|TRBV5-1|TRBJ2-3|.
CASSPEGGAGYF
TGCGCCAGCAGCCCGGAAGGGGGGGCGGGGTATTTT
>14|TRBD2|TRBV2|TRBJ2-7|.
CASSGTSGRSEQYF
TGTGCCAGCAGTGGGACTAGCGGGAGGAGTGAGCAGTACTTC
>14|TRBD1|TRBV19|TRBJ2-5|.
CASRGQGARETQYF
TGTGCCAGTAGGGGACAGGGGGCTCGAGAGACCCAGTACTTC
>15|.|TRBV6-5|TRBJ1-3|.
CASSGGQNSGNTIYF
TGTGCCAGCAGTGGGGGACAAAACTCTGGAAACACCATATATTTT
>15|TRBD2|TRBV6-5|TRBJ2-1|once
CASSTGTSVNNEQFF
TGTGCCAGCAGCACCGGGACTAGCGTAAACAATGAGCAGTTCTTC
>13|.|TRBV27|TRBJ2-7|.
CASSTQGSYEQYF
TGTGCCAGCAGTACTCAGGGATCCTACGAGCAGTACTTC